What follows are 21 T cell receptor beta chains derived from one specimen sequenced in a study of metastatic and nonmetastatic thyroid tumors. Not a single patient had been given any form of treatment at any point before undergoing thyroid surgery. With MiXCR, TCRdb reprocessed the PCR reads. The data show over 15,000 clones, with around a quarter seen just once and roughly 10% held by the top ten. The source material was tumor tissue. These receptors all stem from a female donor with papillary thyroid cancer or a benign thyroid nodule (not recorded which). Some clones in this sample may be carry-over from other donors' samples.

This clone showed up many times. The chain combines TRBV9 with TRBJ2-6, with D unclear. Germline CDR1 is SGDLS and CDR2 is YYNGEE. The CDR3 covers 14 residues. Between the trimmed V and J ends, which lost 3 bases and 0 bases, there was a span of 4 bases. This chain's CDR3 is CASSAGSGANVLTF. The CDR3 DNA is TGTGCCAGCAGCGCGGGCTCTGGGGCCAACGTCCTGACTTTC. Full variable domain (outside the CDR3, taken from reference TRBV9 and TRBJ2-6): DSGVTQTPKHLITATGQRVTLRCSPRSGDLSVYWYQQSLDQGLQFLIQYYNGEERAKGNILERFSAQQFPDLHSELNLSSLELGDSALYFCASSAGSGANVLTFGAGSRLTVL.

The rearrangement joins TRBV27 to TRBJ2-1; D possibly corresponds to TRBD2 (6 bases). This CDR3 has 16 residues. Trimming took 4 bases from V and 3 from J, leaving 16 bases between them. CDR1 is MNHEY and CDR2 is SMNVEV in the germline V gene (reference sequence). CDR3 amino acids: CASSSFSGLVYNEQFF. The CDR3 DNA follows: TGTGCCAGCAGTTCTTTTTCGGGACTCGTCTACAATGAGCAGTTCTTC.

This chain uses TRBV4-1 with TRBJ1-1; D is possibly TRBD1 (5 bases). This CDR3 spans 14 amino acids. The V and J ends lost 5 bases and 6 bases respectively, with 16 bases between them. Germline V CDR1 and CDR2: MGHRA, YSYEKL. Written as DNA, the CDR3 is TGCGCCAGCAGCAAACAGGTGTCTCTCGCTGAAGCTTTCTTT. Amino acid sequence: CASSKQVSLAEAFF.

The CDR3 region is CASSLLSGRALGYNEQFF. The CDR3 bases are TGTGCCAGCAGCTTACTGAGCGGGAGGGCCCTCGGCTACAATGAGCAGTTCTTC. The chain couples TRBV11-2 to TRBJ2-1; 10 bases match TRBD2. Losses at the gene ends were 2 bases for V and 3 bases for J; bases not matched to a gene: 10. The CDR3 runs to 18 residues. CDR1 and CDR2 from the germline V gene are SGHAT and FQNNGV.

In its sample, this clone was seen a few times. This chain joins TRBV6-2 or TRBV6-3 and TRBJ1-1; no clear D gene. The CDR3 sequence is 14 residues long. CDR1 is MNHEY, CDR2 SVGEGT, per germline. Trimming took off 5 bases at V and 1 base at J, with 11 bases between the two ends. CDR3 coding DNA: TGTGCCAGCAGTCCCCCGGGTGGGAACACTGAAGCTTTCTTT. Amino acid sequence: CASSPPGGNTEAFF.

This clone was observed a handful of times. Being one base from a much bigger clone, this may be a read error. The J gene is TRBJ2-2, the V gene TRBV10-3; the match to TRBD2 covers 8 bases. Germline CDR1 ENHRY, CDR2 SYGVKD. Losses at the gene ends were 4 bases for V and 5 bases for J; bases not matched to a gene: 12. The length of the CDR3 is 17 residues. CDR3 bases: TGTGCCATCAGTGGGGAGACCAGCGGGAGTTTAACCGGGGAGCTGTTTTTT. Encoded protein: CAISGETSGSLTGELFF.

This clone was counted ten times or more. A much larger clone lies a single base off, so this may be a read error. Other DNA sequences of this sample code for an identical CDR3. Here the CDR3 reads CASRPGGGELLF. The DNA of the CDR3 is TGTGCCAGCAGGCCCGGCGGCGGGGAGCTGCTTTTT. The chain combines TRBV28 with TRBJ2-2; TRBD2 is a possible D gene (6 bases). Germline lookup yields CDR1 MDHEN and CDR2 SYDVKM. The CDR3 loop spans 12 amino acids.

This clone was observed at least ten times. The CDR3 protein is CASSQGPWETQYF. CDR3 nucleotide sequence: TGTGCCAGCAGCCAAGGGCCATGGGAGACCCAGTACTTC. This chain joins TRBV14 and TRBJ2-5; D is unclear. V was pared by 1 base and J by 5 bases, with 8 bases between. There are 13 residues in the CDR3. Germline CDR1 SGHDN, CDR2 FVKESK.

By share, this clone ranks as medium-sized. The chain links TRBV28 to TRBJ2-1, with 13 bases that match TRBD2. The CDR3 covers 18 residues. Germline lookup yields CDR1 MDHEN and CDR2 SYDVKM. Unmatched junction bases numbered 12, after V lost 4 bases and J lost 6 bases. This CDR3 reads CASSSPSPTSGRANEQFF. CDR3 bases: TGTGCCAGCAGTTCCCCCTCCCCCACTAGCGGGAGGGCCAATGAGCAGTTCTTC.

The chain uses TRBV6-1 and TRBJ1-6; a weak D match, TRBD1 (5 bases). V gave up 6 bases and J gave up 9 bases, with 12 bases separating them. The CDR3 is made up of 13 amino acids. From germline, CDR1 is MNHNS and CDR2 SASEGT. The CDR3 DNA is TGTGCCAGCAGAAACCAGGGAAGTTCACCCCTCCACTTT. Its translation: CASRNQGSSPLHF.

This clone rates as medium-sized (0.01 to 0.1%). The rearrangement uses TRBV20-1 and TRBJ2-1; no clear D gene. Germline V CDR1 and CDR2: DFQATT, SNEGSKA (reference sequence). V was cut by 2 bases and J by 6 bases, with 17 bases left in between. This CDR3 has 15 residues. This CDR3 reads CSARLPVNRANEQFF. The CDR3 coding sequence is TGCAGTGCTAGACTACCGGTCAACCGGGCCAATGAGCAGTTCTTC.

This clone was seen only a few times. The chain joins TRBV9 to TRBJ1-2, with D hard to call. Germline values: CDR1 SGDLS, CDR2 YYNGEE. V was cut by 2 bases and J by 10 bases, with 12 bases left in between. The CDR3 extends over 12 amino acids. The CDR3 nucleotides are TGTGCCAGCAGCGTTGGACGGAATGACTACACCTTC. Protein sequence: CASSVGRNDYTF.

The chain combines TRBV28 with TRBJ1-3, with D hard to call. Trimming removed 8 bases from V and 3 bases from J, with 8 bases in between. Per germline, CDR1 MDHEN and CDR2 SYDVKM. CDR3 size: 12 residues. CDR3 DNA sequence: TGTGCCAGCGGTTCCGGTGGAAACACCATATATTTT. Its protein is CASGSGGNTIYF.

This clone is judged large. This chain uses TRBV6-6 with TRBJ1-1; D not resolved. The CDR3 length is 15 residues. Between the trimmed V and J ends, which lost 2 bases and 3 bases, there was a span of 13 bases. CDR1 is MNHNY and CDR2 is SVGAGI in the germline V gene (reference sequence). The CDR3 coding sequence is TGTGCCAGCAGTTACACCGGACTTCGGGACACTGAAGCTTTCTTT. Encoded protein: CASSYTGLRDTEAFF.

By sample share, this clone is medium-sized. J is TRBJ2-7 and V is TRBV30; D ambiguous. Trimming stripped 4 bases from V and 4 bases from J, with 11 bases between. Germline V gives CDR1 GTSNPN, CDR2 SVGIG (reference sequence). CDR3 length equals 12 residues. In DNA form, the CDR3 reads TGTGCCTGGAATACTGTGAGTTACGAGCAGTACTTC. It translates to CAWNTVSYEQYF.

The J gene is TRBJ1-1, the V gene TRBV6-2 or TRBV6-3; no clear D gene. Germline V gene lookup returns CDR1 MNHEY and CDR2 SVGEGT. V was trimmed by 2 bases and J by 1 base, leaving 8 bases between them. The CDR3 spans 14 residues. This CDR3 is CASSYGNKNTEAFF. The CDR3 coding sequence is TGTGCCAGCAGTTACGGTAACAAGAACACTGAAGCTTTCTTT.

This clone was found a few times. The genes are TRBV28 and TRBJ2-2, with TRBD2 identical over 9 bases. CDR1 is MDHEN and CDR2 is SYDVKM in the germline V gene. CDR3 length: 17 residues. J lost 2 bases, V lost 1 base, and 5 bases had no gene match. The CDR3: CASSLLPSGTNTGELFF. For the CDR3, the DNA is TGTGCCAGCAGTTTATTGCCTAGCGGGACCAACACCGGGGAGCTGTTTTTT. Variable domain in full (rest from reference TRBV28 and TRBJ2-2): DVKVTQSSRYLVKRTGEKVFLECVQDMDHENMFWYRQDPGLGLRLIYFSYDVKMKEKGDIPEGYSVSREKKERFSLILESASTNQTSMYLCASSLLPSGTNTGELFFGEGSRLTVL.

The V gene is TRBV20-1, the J gene TRBJ2-1; 11 nucleotides agree with TRBD2. The CDR3 consists of 17 residues. V trimming: 4 bases; J trimming: 2 bases; junction bases outside the gene matches: 10. Germline-derived CDR1 and CDR2 are DFQATT and SNEGSKA (reference sequence). CDR3 sequence reads: CSAMKGLAEAAYNEQFF. DNA of the CDR3: TGCAGTGCTATGAAGGGACTAGCGGAAGCGGCCTACAATGAGCAGTTCTTC.

The chain employs TRBV7-9 and TRBJ1-3, with a weak D call TRBD1 (5 bases). Germline values: CDR1 SEHNR, CDR2 FQNEAQ (reference sequence). The CDR3 spans 14 residues. V was trimmed by 5 bases and J by 8 bases, leaving 16 bases between them. This chain's CDR3 is CASSPRVGDDTIYF. The CDR3 nucleotides read TGTGCCAGCAGCCCTCGAGTTGGGGACGACACCATATATTTT.

This clone was detected a few times. The chain uses TRBV2 and TRBJ2-7; possible D gene TRBD1, 5 bases. The CDR3 extends over 14 amino acids. Germline V lookup: CDR1 SNHLY, CDR2 FYNNEI. V lost 8 bases, J lost 0 bases, and 14 bases lay in between. The CDR3, as DNA: TGTGCCAGCGTGCAGGGCGCGCCCTCCTACGAGCAGTACTTC. Protein: CASVQGAPSYEQYF.

There are many counts of this clone. J is TRBJ2-7 and V is TRBV28; 8 bases line up with TRBD2. The trim removed 3 bases at V and 3 bases at J, leaving 7 bases unmatched. Germline CDR1 reads MDHEN; CDR2 reads SYDVKM. CDR3 length: 15 amino acids. CDR3 protein: CASSFLSGTNYEQYF. CDR3 sequence (DNA): TGTGCCAGCAGTTTTCTTAGCGGGACGAACTACGAGCAGTACTTC.